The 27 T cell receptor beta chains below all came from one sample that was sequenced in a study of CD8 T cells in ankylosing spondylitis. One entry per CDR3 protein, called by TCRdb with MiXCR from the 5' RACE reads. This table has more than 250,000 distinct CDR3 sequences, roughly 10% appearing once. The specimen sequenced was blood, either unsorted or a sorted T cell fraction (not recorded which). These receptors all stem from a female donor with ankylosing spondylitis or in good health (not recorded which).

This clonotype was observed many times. CDR3: CASILAATGELFF. CDR3 in DNA: TGTGCCAGCATCCTAGCGGCCACCGGGGAGCTGTTTTTT. The chain combines TRBV12-3 or TRBV12-4 with TRBJ2-2, with 7 bases matching TRBD2. The CDR3 has 13 amino acids. After removal of 7 bases from V and 4 bases from J, the junction contained 3 bases not matched to a gene.

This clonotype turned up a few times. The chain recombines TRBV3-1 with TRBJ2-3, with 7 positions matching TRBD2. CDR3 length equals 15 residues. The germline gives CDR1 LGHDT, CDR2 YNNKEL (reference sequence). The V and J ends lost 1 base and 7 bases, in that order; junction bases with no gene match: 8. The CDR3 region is CASSQGRLAANTQYF. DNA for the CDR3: TGTGCCAGCAGCCAAGGGCGCCTAGCGGCAAATACGCAGTATTTT.

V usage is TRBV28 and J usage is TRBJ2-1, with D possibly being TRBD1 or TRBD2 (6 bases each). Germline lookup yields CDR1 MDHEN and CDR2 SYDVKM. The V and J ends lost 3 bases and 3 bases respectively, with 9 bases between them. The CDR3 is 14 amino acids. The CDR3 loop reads CASSFGGLYNEQFF. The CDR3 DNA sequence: TGTGCCAGCAGTTTTGGGGGGCTCTACAATGAGCAGTTCTTC.

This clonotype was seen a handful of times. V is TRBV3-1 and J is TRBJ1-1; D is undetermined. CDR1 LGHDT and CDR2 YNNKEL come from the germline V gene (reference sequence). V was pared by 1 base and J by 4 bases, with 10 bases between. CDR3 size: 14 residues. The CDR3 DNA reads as TGTGCCAGCAGCCAAGTAGGGCTGGGCACTGAAGCTTTCTTT. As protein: CASSQVGLGTEAFF.

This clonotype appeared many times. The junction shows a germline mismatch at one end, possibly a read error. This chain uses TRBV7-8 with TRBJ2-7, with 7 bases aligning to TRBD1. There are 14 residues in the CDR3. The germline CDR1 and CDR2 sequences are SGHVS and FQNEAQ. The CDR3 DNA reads TGTGCCACCAGCGGACTGGTGACAGGGCCTGAGCAGTACTTC. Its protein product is CATSGLVTGPEQYF.

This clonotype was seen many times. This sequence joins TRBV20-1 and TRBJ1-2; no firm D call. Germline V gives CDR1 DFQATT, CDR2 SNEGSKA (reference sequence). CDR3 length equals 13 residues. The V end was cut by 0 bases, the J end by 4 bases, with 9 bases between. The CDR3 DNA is TGCAGTGCTAGAGACGAGGTGACCTATGGCTACACCTTC. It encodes CSARDEVTYGYTF.

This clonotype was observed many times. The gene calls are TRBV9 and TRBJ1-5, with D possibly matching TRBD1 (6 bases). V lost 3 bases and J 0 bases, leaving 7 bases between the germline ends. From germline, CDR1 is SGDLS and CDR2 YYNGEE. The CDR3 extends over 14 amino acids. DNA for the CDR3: TGTGCCAGCAGCGGAGGGGGTAGCAATCAGCCCCAGCATTTT. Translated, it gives CASSGGGSNQPQHF.

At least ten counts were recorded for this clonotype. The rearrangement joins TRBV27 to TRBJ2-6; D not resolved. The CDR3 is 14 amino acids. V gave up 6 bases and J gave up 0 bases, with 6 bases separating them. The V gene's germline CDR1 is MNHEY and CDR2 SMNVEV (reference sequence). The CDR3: CASRENSGANVLTF. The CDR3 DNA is TGTGCCAGCAGAGAAAACTCTGGGGCCAACGTCCTGACTTTC. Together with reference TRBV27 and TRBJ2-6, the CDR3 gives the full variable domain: EAQVTQNPRYLITVTGKKLTVTCSQNMNHEYMSWYRQDPGLGLRQIYYSMNVEVTDKGDVPEGYKVSRKEKRNFPLILESPSPNQTSLYFCASRENSGANVLTFGAGSRLTVL.

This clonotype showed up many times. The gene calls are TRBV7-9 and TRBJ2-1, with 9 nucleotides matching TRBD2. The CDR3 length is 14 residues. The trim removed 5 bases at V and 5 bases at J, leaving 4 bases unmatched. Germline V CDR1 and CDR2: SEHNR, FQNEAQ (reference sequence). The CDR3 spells CASSPVAGDNEQFF. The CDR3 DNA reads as TGTGCCAGCAGCCCAGTAGCGGGAGACAATGAGCAGTTCTTC.

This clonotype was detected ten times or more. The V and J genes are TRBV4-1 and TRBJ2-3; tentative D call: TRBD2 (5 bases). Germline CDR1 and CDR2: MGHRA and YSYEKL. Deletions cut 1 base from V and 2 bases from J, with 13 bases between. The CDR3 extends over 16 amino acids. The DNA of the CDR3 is TGCGCCAGCAGCCAAGGTGGGAGTCCGGCCACAGATACGCAGTATTTT. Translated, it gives CASSQGGSPATDTQYF.

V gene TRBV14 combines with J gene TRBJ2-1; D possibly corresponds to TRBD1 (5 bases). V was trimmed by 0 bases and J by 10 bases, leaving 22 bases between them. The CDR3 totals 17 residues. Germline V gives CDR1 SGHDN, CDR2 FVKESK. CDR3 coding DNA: TGTGCCAGCAGCCAAGATATCAACAGGCCCTACCGGTCGGAGCAGTTCTTC. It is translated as CASSQDINRPYRSEQFF.

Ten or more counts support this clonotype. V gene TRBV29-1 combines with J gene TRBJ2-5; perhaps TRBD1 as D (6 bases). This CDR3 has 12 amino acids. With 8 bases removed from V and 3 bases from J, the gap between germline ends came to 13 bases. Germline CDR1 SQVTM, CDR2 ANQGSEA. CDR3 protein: CSTWDTKETQYF. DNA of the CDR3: TGCAGCACCTGGGACACAAAAGAGACCCAGTACTTC.

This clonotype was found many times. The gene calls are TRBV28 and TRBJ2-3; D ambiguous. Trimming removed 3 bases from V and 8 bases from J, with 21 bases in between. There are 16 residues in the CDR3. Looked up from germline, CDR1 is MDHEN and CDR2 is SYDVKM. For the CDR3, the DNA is TGTGCCAGCAGTTTTGCGGACCCCCGAACCATTTTTACGCAGTATTTT. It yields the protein CASSFADPRTIFTQYF.

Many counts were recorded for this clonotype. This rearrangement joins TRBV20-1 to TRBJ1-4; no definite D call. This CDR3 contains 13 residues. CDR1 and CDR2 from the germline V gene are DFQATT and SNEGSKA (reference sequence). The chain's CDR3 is CIPLGLTNEKLFF. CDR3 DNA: TGCATCCCACTCGGTTTAACTAATGAAAAACTGTTTTTT.

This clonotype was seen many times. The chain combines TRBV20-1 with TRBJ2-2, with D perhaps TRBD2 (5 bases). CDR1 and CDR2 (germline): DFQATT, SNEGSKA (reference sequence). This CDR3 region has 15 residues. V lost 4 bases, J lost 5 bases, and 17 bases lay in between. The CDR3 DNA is TGCAGTGCTAACCAAGCGGCCCAGAAGACCGGGGAGCTGTTTTTT. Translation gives CSANQAAQKTGELFF.

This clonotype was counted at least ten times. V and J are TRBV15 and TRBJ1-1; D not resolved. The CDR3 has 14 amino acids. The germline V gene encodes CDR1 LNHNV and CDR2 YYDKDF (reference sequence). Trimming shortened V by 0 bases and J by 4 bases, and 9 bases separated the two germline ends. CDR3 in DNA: TGTGCCACCAGCAGAGATCTGGGTTCCACTGAAGCTTTCTTT. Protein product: CATSRDLGSTEAFF.

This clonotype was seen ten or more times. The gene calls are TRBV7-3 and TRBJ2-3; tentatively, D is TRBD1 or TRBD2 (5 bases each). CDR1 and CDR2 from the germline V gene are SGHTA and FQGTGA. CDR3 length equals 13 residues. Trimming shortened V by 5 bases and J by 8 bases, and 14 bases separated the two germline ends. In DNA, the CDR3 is TGTGCCAGCAGCCCCCAGACAGAGGGTACGCAGTATTTT. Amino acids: CASSPQTEGTQYF.

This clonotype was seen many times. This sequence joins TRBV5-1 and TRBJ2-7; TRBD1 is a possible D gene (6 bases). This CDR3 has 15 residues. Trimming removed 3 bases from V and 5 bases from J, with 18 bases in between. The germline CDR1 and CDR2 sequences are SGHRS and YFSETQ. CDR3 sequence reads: CASSSPGRGGHEQYF. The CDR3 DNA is TGCGCCAGCAGCTCCCCGGGCAGGGGCGGCCACGAGCAGTACTTC.

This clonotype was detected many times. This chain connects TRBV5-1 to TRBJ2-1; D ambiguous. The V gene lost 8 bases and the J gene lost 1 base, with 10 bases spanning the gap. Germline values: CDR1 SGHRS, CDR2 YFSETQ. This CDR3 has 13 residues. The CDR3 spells CASSFGSYNEQFF. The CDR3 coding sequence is TGCGCCAGTTCCTTCGGGTCCTACAATGAGCAGTTCTTC. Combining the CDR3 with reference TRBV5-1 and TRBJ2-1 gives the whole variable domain KAGVTQTPRYLIKTRGQQVTLSCSPISGHRSVSWYQQTPGQGLQFLFEYFSETQRNKGNFPGRFSGRQFSNSRSEMNVSTLELGDSALYLCASSFGSYNEQFFGPGTRLTVL.

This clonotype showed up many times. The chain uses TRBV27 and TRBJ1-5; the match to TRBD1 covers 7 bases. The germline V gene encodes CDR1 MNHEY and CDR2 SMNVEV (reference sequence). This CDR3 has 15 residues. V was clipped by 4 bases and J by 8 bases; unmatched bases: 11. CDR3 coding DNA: TGTGCCAGCAGTTCAAGGGGGCCCACTTTGGAGCCCCAGCATTTT. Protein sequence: CASSSRGPTLEPQHF.

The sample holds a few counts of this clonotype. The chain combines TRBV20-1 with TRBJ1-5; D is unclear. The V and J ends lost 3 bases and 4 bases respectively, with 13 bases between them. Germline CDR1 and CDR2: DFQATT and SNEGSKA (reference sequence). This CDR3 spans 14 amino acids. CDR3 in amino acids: CSARSTAANQPQHF. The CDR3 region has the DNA TGCAGTGCTAGGTCCACAGCGGCAAATCAGCCCCAGCATTTT.

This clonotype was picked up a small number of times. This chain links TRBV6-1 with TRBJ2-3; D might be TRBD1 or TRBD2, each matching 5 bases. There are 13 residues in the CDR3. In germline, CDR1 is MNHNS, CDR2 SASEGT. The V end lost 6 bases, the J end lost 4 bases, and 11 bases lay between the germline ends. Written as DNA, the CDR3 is TGTGCCAGCAGACGGGACCTAGCAGATACGCAGTATTTT. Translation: CASRRDLADTQYF.

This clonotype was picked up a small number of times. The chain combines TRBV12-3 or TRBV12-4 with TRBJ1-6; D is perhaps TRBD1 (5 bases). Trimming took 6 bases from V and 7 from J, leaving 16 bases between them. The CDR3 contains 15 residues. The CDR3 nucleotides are TGTGCCAGCAGCCGGGGGGGAGCGGGGAATTCACCCCTCCACTTT. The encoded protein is CASSRGGAGNSPLHF.

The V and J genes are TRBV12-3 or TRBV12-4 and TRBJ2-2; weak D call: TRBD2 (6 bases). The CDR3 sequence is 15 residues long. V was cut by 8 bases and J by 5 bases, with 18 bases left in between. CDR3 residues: CASRQGLGVTGELFF. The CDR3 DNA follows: TGTGCCAGCCGCCAGGGACTCGGGGTAACCGGGGAGCTGTTTTTT.

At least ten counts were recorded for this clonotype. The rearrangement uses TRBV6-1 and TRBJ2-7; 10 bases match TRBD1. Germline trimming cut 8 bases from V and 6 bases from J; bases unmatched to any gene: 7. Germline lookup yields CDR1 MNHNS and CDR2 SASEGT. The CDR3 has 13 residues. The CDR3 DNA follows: TGTGCCAGCGGGAGACAGGGGGCTCTCGAGCAGTACTTC. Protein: CASGRQGALEQYF.

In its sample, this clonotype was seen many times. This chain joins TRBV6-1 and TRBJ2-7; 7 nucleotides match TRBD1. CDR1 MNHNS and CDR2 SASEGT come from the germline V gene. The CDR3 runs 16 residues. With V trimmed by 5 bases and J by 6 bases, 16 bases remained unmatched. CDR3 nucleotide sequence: TGTGCCAGCAGTCTATTACAGGGTACACACAGGGGCGAGCAGTACTTC. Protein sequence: CASSLLQGTHRGEQYF.

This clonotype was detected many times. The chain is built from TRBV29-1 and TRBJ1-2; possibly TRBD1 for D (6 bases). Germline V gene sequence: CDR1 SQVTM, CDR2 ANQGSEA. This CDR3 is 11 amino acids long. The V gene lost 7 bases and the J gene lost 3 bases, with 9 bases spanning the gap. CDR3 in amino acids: CSGWTDYGYTF. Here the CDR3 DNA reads TGCAGCGGCTGGACAGACTATGGCTACACCTTC.